Listed here is a single TCR beta chain. The data were produced by immunoSEQ multiplex PCR, yet TCRdb's version contains in-frame clones alone and is incomplete. The repertoire holds 60,000 to 90,000 clones, roughly 96% seen once, with 0.2% to 0.25% in the top ten. The CDR3 covers 17 residues. Unmatched junction bases numbered 8, after V lost 3 bases and J lost 0 bases. Germline CDR1 reads GTSNPN; CDR2 reads SVGIG (reference sequence). This entry is derived from a study of technical replicates of blood from a handful of donors. V gene TRBV30 combines with J gene TRBJ2-2; TRBD2 matches at 9 bases. The clonotype was recovered from a human donor in good health. The specimen was T cells isolated from PBMCs. CDR3 in amino acids: CAWRGKRGASNTGELFF. The DNA of the CDR3 is TGTGCCTGGAGGGGTAAGCGGGGGGCCTCGAACACCGGGGAGCTGTTTTTT.